A selection of T cell receptor beta chains follows, all from one sample in a study of Ad26.COV2.S vaccination and SARS-CoV-2 variants. TCRdb's copy holds only in-frame clones and misses some; the assay was immunoSEQ multiplex PCR. Of around 300,000 clones in the sample, 88% are singletons; the top ten hold about 6.4%. This specimen consisted of peripheral blood, obtained in a trial of Ad26.COV2.S vaccine versus placebo. The origin of the receptors is a person aged 18-65 years who received the Ad26.COV2.S COVID-19 vaccine or a placebo. Each CDR3 is given with its conserved first and last residue. Each record gives: CDR3 protein, CDR3 DNA, clone size, V gene, D gene, J gene. A D gene is named only where the DNA matches it firmly. Where a row states a size, it is once, few, many or the class of an expanded clone; other rows omit it.

CDR3: CASSDSDTNTGELFF
DNA: TGTGCCAGCAGTGACTCGGACACGAACACCGGGGAGCTGTTTTTT
size: medium-sized
V: TRBV6-4
D: .
J: TRBJ2-2

CDR3: CASSLGTIAASTDTQYF
DNA: TGTGCCAGCAGCTTAGGGACCATAGCGGCAAGCACAGATACGCAGTATTTT
size: once
V: TRBV7-3
D: .
J: TRBJ2-3

CDR3: CASSLGTGVSQPQHF
DNA: TGTGCCAGCAGCTTAGGGACAGGGGTGAGTCAGCCCCAGCATTTT
size: .
V: TRBV7-3
D: TRBD1
J: TRBJ1-5

CDR3: CASSFTDREVGYTF
DNA: TGTGCCAGCAGCTTTACCGACAGGGAGGTTGGCTACACCTTC
size: .
V: TRBV5-4
D: TRBD1
J: TRBJ1-2

CDR3: CASSLIPPTGIYNSPLHF
DNA: TGTGCCAGCAGTTTAATCCCCCCCACAGGGATTTATAATTCACCCCTCCACTTT
size: .
V: TRBV27
D: .
J: TRBJ1-6

CDR3: CASSIGPAYEQYF
DNA: TGTGCCAGTAGTATCGGGCCTGCCTACGAGCAGTACTTC
size: .
V: TRBV19
D: .
J: TRBJ2-7

CDR3: CASSQVVAGVGYNEQFF
DNA: TGTGCCAGCAGCCAAGTAGTAGCGGGAGTAGGCTACAATGAGCAGTTCTTC
size: .
V: TRBV14
D: TRBD2
J: TRBJ2-1

CDR3: CASSGVRDSEFLEKLFF
DNA: TGTGCCAGCAGCGGGGTCCGGGACAGCGAGTTCCTCGAAAAACTGTTTTTT
size: .
V: TRBV9
D: TRBD1
J: TRBJ1-4

CDR3: CASSLPGSGNTIYF
DNA: TGTGCCAGCAGCTTGCCGGGTTCTGGAAACACCATATATTTT
size: .
V: TRBV5-4
D: .
J: TRBJ1-3

CDR3: CASSQDSGSQYF
DNA: TGTGCCAGCAGCCAGGATAGTGGGTCGCAGTATTTT
size: .
V: TRBV11-3
D: .
J: TRBJ2-3

CDR3: CASSLDWGVREQYF
DNA: TGTGCCAGCAGCTTAGATTGGGGGGTAAGGGAGCAGTACTTC
size: .
V: TRBV11-2
D: .
J: TRBJ2-7

CDR3: CASSSHEGQTTYEQYF
DNA: TGTGCCAGCAGCTCCCACGAAGGACAGACGACCTACGAGCAGTACTTC
size: .
V: TRBV7-8
D: .
J: TRBJ2-7

CDR3: CASSLKTGELFF
DNA: TGTGCCAGCAGTTTAAAAACCGGGGAGCTGTTTTTT
size: .
V: TRBV28
D: .
J: TRBJ2-2

CDR3: CASSPRQEGLNRGYTF
DNA: TGTGCCAGCAGCCCAAGACAGGAGGGCCTGAACCGTGGCTACACCTTC
size: .
V: TRBV5-4
D: .
J: TRBJ1-2

CDR3: CASSQDRSSSYEQYF
DNA: TGCGCCAGCAGCCAAGATCGGAGCAGCTCCTACGAGCAGTACTTC
size: .
V: TRBV4-3
D: .
J: TRBJ2-7

CDR3: CASSLAVNTEAFF
DNA: TGTGCCAGCAGCTTAGCCGTGAACACTGAAGCTTTCTTT
size: once
V: TRBV11-2
D: .
J: TRBJ1-1

CDR3: CSASVSGGKETQYF
DNA: TGCAGTGCTAGTGTTAGCGGGGGGAAGGAGACCCAGTACTTC
size: .
V: TRBV20-1
D: TRBD2
J: TRBJ2-5

CDR3: CASSAGPYNSPLHF
DNA: TGTGCCAGCAGCGCGGGACCCTATAATTCACCCCTCCACTTT
size: .
V: TRBV7-3
D: .
J: TRBJ1-6

CDR3: CASSPRSDGNTIYF
DNA: TGTGCCAGCTCACCACGGTCAGATGGAAACACCATATATTTT
size: .
V: TRBV18
D: .
J: TRBJ1-3

CDR3: CASSEAGWQGPMNTEAFF
DNA: TGTGCCAGCAGTGAAGCGGGGTGGCAGGGCCCCATGAACACTGAAGCTTTCTTT
size: .
V: TRBV2
D: .
J: TRBJ1-1

CDR3: CASSSLAGRSDTQYF
DNA: TGTGCCAGCAGCTCCTTAGCGGGAAGGTCAGATACGCAGTATTTT
size: .
V: TRBV7-3
D: TRBD2
J: TRBJ2-3

CDR3: CASSFNYGYTF
DNA: TGTGCCAGCAGCTTTAACTATGGCTACACCTTC
size: .
V: TRBV7-2
D: .
J: TRBJ1-2

CDR3: CASSLILHQPQHF
DNA: TGTGCCAGCAGTTTAATACTGCATCAGCCCCAGCATTTT
size: .
V: TRBV12-3/TRBV12-4
D: .
J: TRBJ1-5